The 21 T cell receptor beta chains in this list originate from one sample, sequenced in a study of human T cells and chemical hapten exposure (dated by TCRdb to the early 2020s). Library creation used RACE. Sequencing was performed on a NextSeq 500. TCRdb applied fastp at Q25 and MiXCR to the public reads, then kept only in-frame beta chains. Every entry covers one CDR3 protein and lists the most common genes and DNA from its rows. A total of about 82,000 distinct CDR3 sequences appear in this sample, around 6.7% of them only once. The ten largest clonotypes hold 1% to 1.5% of the sample. The time point label for this specimen denotes: patch test 2, 6 weeks after DPC sensitization. The treatment or condition tag for this specimen amounts to: therapeutic diphenylcyclopropenone sensitization with weekly scalp DPC. The sequenced sample was whole blood, obtained in connection with sensitization to the hapten diphenylcyclopropenone (DPC). Receptors originate from a woman aged 25 to 39 with alopecia areata. Some clones in this sample may be carry-over from other donors' samples.

The J gene is TRBJ1-1, the V gene TRBV6-5; 10 bases line up with TRBD1. The CDR3 has 18 amino acids. Germline V gene sequence: CDR1 MNHEY, CDR2 SVGAGI. Trimming at V came to 0 bases and at J to 6 bases, leaving 13 bases not matched to a gene. The CDR3 sequence is CASSYSTGGWDTLAEAFF. The CDR3 nucleotides are TGTGCCAGCAGTTACTCGACAGGGGGCTGGGATACTTTGGCTGAAGCTTTCTTT.

This clonotype has a count of ten or more. The V call is TRBV9, the J call TRBJ1-2, with TRBD1 matching over 10 bases. Per the germline V gene, CDR1 is SGDLS and CDR2 is YYNGEE. The CDR3 loop spans 14 amino acids. The V segment lost 6 bases and the J segment 4 bases; nucleotides outside the gene matches: 6. The CDR3 bases are TGTGCCAGCACGGGGACAGGGGTCGGCTATGGCTACACCTTC. Protein: CASTGTGVGYGYTF. Drawing the rest from reference TRBV9 and TRBJ1-2, the complete variable domain is DSGVTQTPKHLITATGQRVTLRCSPRSGDLSVYWYQQSLDQGLQFLIQYYNGEERAKGNILERFSAQQFPDLHSELNLSSLELGDSALYFCASTGTGVGYGYTFGSGTRLTVV.

This clonotype occurred many times. The chain uses TRBV7-8 and TRBJ2-3, with 10 bases identical to TRBD2. This CDR3 region has 18 residues. V lost 1 base and J lost 1; bases outside the gene matches: 8. Per germline, CDR1 SGHVS and CDR2 FQNEAQ. CDR3 region: CASSLGPPAGGRTDTQYF. In DNA, the CDR3 is TGTGCCAGCAGCTTAGGACCCCCAGCGGGGGGGCGCACAGATACGCAGTATTTT.

This clonotype was seen at least ten times. The chain joins TRBV3-1 to TRBJ2-5; D remains unclear. Trimming cost V 4 bases and J 4 bases, with 4 bases left between them. Germline values: CDR1 LGHDT, CDR2 YNNKEL (reference sequence). The CDR3 covers 11 residues. The CDR3 bases are TGTGCCAGCAGCCTCGTAGAGACCCAGTACTTC. Its protein product is CASSLVETQYF.

This clonotype has just a few counts. V usage is TRBV10-3 and J usage is TRBJ1-1; TRBD1 might be the D (6 bases). This CDR3 region has 14 residues. CDR1 is ENHRY and CDR2 is SYGVKD in the germline V gene. Trimming shortened V by 4 bases and J by 1 base, and 10 bases separated the two germline ends. CDR3 in DNA: TGTGCCATCAGTGGGGGGGGGGCGAACACTGAAGCTTTCTTT. Residues: CAISGGGANTEAFF.

This clonotype was seen only a few times. The V and J genes are TRBV12-5 and TRBJ1-3; D gene unclear. V was clipped by 0 bases and J by 1 base, with 4 bases between them. The CDR3 has 14 residues. The germline CDR1 and CDR2 sequences are LGHNT and FRNRAP. This CDR3 is CASGLVQSGNTIYF. CDR3 DNA sequence: TGTGCTAGTGGTTTGGTACAATCTGGAAACACCATATATTTT.

This clonotype was detected a few times. This sequence joins TRBV27 and TRBJ1-5; D unresolved. CDR1 is MNHEY, CDR2 SMNVEV, per germline (reference sequence). The CDR3 extends over 12 amino acids. V dropped 6 bases and J dropped 1 base, with 4 bases sitting between them. The CDR3 sequence is CASSDSNQPQHF. The CDR3 DNA is TGTGCCAGCAGCGACAGCAATCAGCCCCAGCATTTT.

The sample holds a few counts of this clonotype. The gene calls are TRBV10-1 and TRBJ1-1, with D possibly matching TRBD1 (5 bases). CDR1 and CDR2 (germline): WNHNN, SYGVQD (reference sequence). The germline V and J ends were trimmed by 2 bases and 8 bases, with 12 bases remaining between them. The CDR3 covers 13 residues. This CDR3 is CASSETAREEAFF. CDR3 nucleotides: TGCGCCAGCAGTGAGACGGCCAGGGAGGAAGCTTTCTTT.

This clonotype appeared many times. J is TRBJ2-4 and V is TRBV9; the D is unclear. Deletions cut 0 bases from V and 1 base from J, with 11 bases between. This CDR3 is 16 amino acids long. Germline values: CDR1 SGDLS, CDR2 YYNGEE. The DNA of the CDR3 is TGTGCCAGCAGCGTAGCCCCCTCGGAGGCCAAAAACATTCAGTACTTC. Its translation: CASSVAPSEAKNIQYF. The complete variable domain, with remaining parts taken from reference TRBV9 and TRBJ2-4, reads DSGVTQTPKHLITATGQRVTLRCSPRSGDLSVYWYQQSLDQGLQFLIQYYNGEERAKGNILERFSAQQFPDLHSELNLSSLELGDSALYFCASSVAPSEAKNIQYFGAGTRLSVL.

CDR3 DNA: TGTGCCAGCTCACAACAGGGTTTTGACTATGGCTACACCTTC. This translates into CASSQQGFDYGYTF. The J gene is TRBJ1-2, the V gene TRBV18; a possible D gene is TRBD1 (6 bases). This CDR3 is 14 amino acids long. V was clipped by 4 bases and J by 3 bases, with 12 bases between them. Germline V gene sequence: CDR1 KGHSH, CDR2 LQKENI.

This clonotype was seen repeatedly, ten times or more. The chain combines TRBV5-1 with TRBJ1-1, with a tentative D call TRBD1 (5 bases). Per germline, CDR1 SGHRS and CDR2 YFSETQ. Trimming removed 5 bases at V and 2 bases at J, with 16 bases between. CDR3 length: 15 residues. In DNA, the CDR3 is TGCGCCAGCAGTCGGAAAGACAGATCTAACACTGAAGCTTTCTTT. Protein sequence: CASSRKDRSNTEAFF. Supplemented by reference TRBV5-1 and TRBJ1-1, the full variable domain reads KAGVTQTPRYLIKTRGQQVTLSCSPISGHRSVSWYQQTPGQGLQFLFEYFSETQRNKGNFPGRFSGRQFSNSRSEMNVSTLELGDSALYLCASSRKDRSNTEAFFGQGTRLTVV.

The table lists this clonotype with many counts. The V and J genes are TRBV29-1 and TRBJ1-1; TRBD1 is a possible D gene (5 bases). Per germline, CDR1 SQVTM and CDR2 ANQGSEA. The CDR3 loop spans 12 amino acids. V lost 2 bases, J lost 9 bases, and 13 bases lay in between. CDR3 region: CSVERPRDQAFF. The CDR3, as DNA: TGCAGCGTTGAACGTCCCAGGGACCAAGCTTTCTTT.

Many counts were recorded for this clonotype. V usage is TRBV5-4 and J usage is TRBJ2-7, with 9 bases aligning to TRBD1. The V gene end was trimmed by 7 bases and the J gene end by 5 bases; junction bases not matched to a gene: 7. Germline values: CDR1 SGHNT, CDR2 YYREEE (reference sequence). This CDR3 has 13 residues. CDR3 residues: CASGKQGADEQYF. CDR3 DNA: TGTGCCAGCGGTAAACAGGGGGCGGACGAGCAGTACTTC. The full variable domain, rest sourced from reference TRBV5-4 and TRBJ2-7, is ETGVTQSPTHLIKTRGQQVTLRCSSQSGHNTVSWYQQALGQGPQFIFQYYREEENGRGNFPPRFSGLQFPNYSSELNVNALELDDSALYLCASGKQGADEQYFGPGTRLTVT.

This clonotype was seen many times. The chain links TRBV6-5 to TRBJ2-1, with TRBD1 identical over 8 bases. Germline loops: CDR1 MNHEY, CDR2 SVGAGI. Losses at the gene ends were 4 bases for V and 3 bases for J; bases not matched to a gene: 5. The CDR3 is 15 amino acids. CDR3 sequence (DNA): TGTGCCAGCAGTTCCGGGACAGGAGACTACAATGAGCAGTTCTTC. As protein: CASSSGTGDYNEQFF.

This clonotype has at least ten counts. This chain uses TRBV7-2 with TRBJ2-2; D is ambiguous. CDR3 size: 15 residues. Trimming took off 3 bases at V and 1 base at J, with 9 bases between the two ends. Germline V gene data show CDR1 as SGHTA and CDR2 as FQGNSA. CDR3 nucleotide sequence: TGTGCCAGCAGCTTTCAGACTCTGAACACCGGGGAGCTGTTTTTT. Translation gives CASSFQTLNTGELFF.

V gene TRBV15 combines with J gene TRBJ1-1; D is perhaps TRBD1 (6 bases). This CDR3 is built from 15 residues. Trimming cost V 5 bases and J 5 bases, with 18 bases left between them. CDR1 and CDR2 (germline): LNHNV, YYDKDF (reference sequence). The CDR3 loop is CATSVETGRRTEAFF. The CDR3 DNA follows: TGTGCCACCAGCGTGGAAACAGGGCGTCGGACTGAAGCTTTCTTT.

This clonotype has ten or more counts. The chain links TRBV18 to TRBJ1-1; weak D call: TRBD1 (5 bases). V lost 3 bases and J lost 0, with 11 bases in between. Germline CDR1 is KGHSH and CDR2 is LQKENI. CDR3 length: 15 residues. The CDR3 here is CASSPRGIMNTEAFF. The DNA for the CDR3 is TGTGCCAGCTCACCCCGGGGGATCATGAACACTGAAGCTTTCTTT.

The chain uses TRBV3-1 and TRBJ1-2; D ambiguous. Germline lookup yields CDR1 LGHDT and CDR2 YNNKEL (reference sequence). With 1 base removed from V and 8 bases from J, the gap between germline ends came to 11 bases. The CDR3 is 13 residues long. The CDR3 nucleotides read TGTGCCAGCAGCCAAGGAGTCGGGAAGGGCTACACCTTC. Translation: CASSQGVGKGYTF.

To note about this clonotype: A read error may explain this, as a much larger clone is one base away. The genes are TRBV18 and TRBJ2-1, with 9 nucleotides matching TRBD1. With V trimmed by 4 bases and J by 8 bases, 9 bases remained unmatched. The length of the CDR3 is 15 residues. Germline values: CDR1 KGHSH, CDR2 LQKENI. The CDR3 is CASSLGQGPTDEQFF. In DNA, the CDR3 is TGTGCCAGCTCACTCGGACAGGGGCCCACCGATGAGCAGTTCTTC.

Many counts were recorded for this clonotype. V gene TRBV10-3 combines with J gene TRBJ1-5, with 10 bases identical to TRBD1. This CDR3 is 14 amino acids long. The trim removed 5 bases at V and 5 bases at J, leaving 3 bases unmatched. Germline assignment: CDR1 ENHRY and CDR2 SYGVKD. The CDR3 protein is CAISTGTGDQPQHF. The DNA of the CDR3 is TGTGCCATCAGTACCGGGACAGGGGATCAGCCCCAGCATTTT.

This clonotype showed up just a few times. This chain links TRBV3-1 with TRBJ1-3, with D hard to call. CDR1 and CDR2 (germline): LGHDT, YNNKEL (reference sequence). V was pared by 1 base and J by 0 bases, with 7 bases between. This CDR3 is 15 amino acids long. CDR3 residues: CASSQGTRSGNTIYF. The CDR3 nucleotides are TGTGCCAGCAGCCAAGGGACCCGCTCTGGAAACACCATATATTTT.